The 4 T cell receptor beta chains listed next were all sequenced from one sample in a study of T cells in Graves' hyperthyroidism and ophthalmopathy. RNA transcripts provided the source from which TCR beta CDR3 regions were amplified. An initial round of RT-PCR targeting the TCR CDR3 relied on the HTBI primer set. One entry per CDR3 protein results from TCRdb running MiXCR on the multiplex PCR reads. The table shows about 760,000 distinct CDR3 sequences, with roughly a third occurring only once. Sequencing input: blood. Receptors were obtained from a woman in her thirties or forties with Graves' hyperthyroidism.

This clonotype was seen more than once but under ten times. J is TRBJ2-5 and V is TRBV5-4, with D perhaps TRBD1 (6 bases). The germline CDR1 and CDR2 sequences are SGHNT and YYREEE (reference sequence). V was cut by 6 bases and J by 1 base, with 10 bases left in between. This CDR3 has 13 amino acids. CDR3 bases: TGTGCCAGCACTCAGGGGTCCCAAGAGACCCAGTACTTC. Translating gives CASTQGSQETQYF.

The J gene is TRBJ2-7, the V gene TRBV7-2; D tentatively reads TRBD1 or TRBD2 (6 bases each). The J call is uncertain, as TRBJ2-1 better fits the DNA end. This CDR3 spans 14 amino acids. Germline values: CDR1 SGHTA, CDR2 FQGNSA. In DNA, the CDR3 is TGTGCCAGCAGCCAAGCTTTGGGGGGCGGTGAGCAGTTCTTC. Protein: CASSQALGGGEQFF.

A single count supports this clonotype. The gene calls are TRBV10-3 and TRBJ1-5, with D tentatively TRBD1 (6 bases). There are 13 residues in the CDR3. Germline V gene lookup returns CDR1 ENHRY and CDR2 SYGVKD. Trimming removed 7 bases from V and 6 bases from J, with 13 bases in between. The chain's CDR3 is CAITRRGGQPQHF. CDR3 nucleotides: TGTGCCATCACCCGCAGGGGTGGTCAGCCCCAGCATTTT.

The chain employs TRBV9 and TRBJ2-3; 9 bases fit TRBD2. Per the germline V gene, CDR1 is SGDLS and CDR2 is YYNGEE. After removal of 2 bases from V and 4 bases from J, the junction contained 2 bases not matched to a gene. The CDR3 runs to 14 residues. The CDR3 coding sequence is TGTGCCAGCAGCGTGGAGCGGGGGGCAGATACGCAGTATTTT. Residues: CASSVERGADTQYF.